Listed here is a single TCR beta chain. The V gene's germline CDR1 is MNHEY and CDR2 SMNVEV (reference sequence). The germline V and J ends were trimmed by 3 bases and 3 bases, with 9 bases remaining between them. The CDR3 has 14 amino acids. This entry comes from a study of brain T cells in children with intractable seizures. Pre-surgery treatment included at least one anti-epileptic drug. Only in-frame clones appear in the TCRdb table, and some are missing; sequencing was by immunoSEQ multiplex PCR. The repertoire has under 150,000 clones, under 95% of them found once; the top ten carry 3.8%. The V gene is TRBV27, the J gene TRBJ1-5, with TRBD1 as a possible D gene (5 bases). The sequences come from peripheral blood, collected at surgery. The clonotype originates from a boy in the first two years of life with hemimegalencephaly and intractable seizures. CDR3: CASSFMGLNQPQHF. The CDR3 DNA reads TGTGCCAGCAGTTTCATGGGGCTCAATCAGCCCCAGCATTTT.